The source of this T cell receptor (beta chain) is a study of blood T cell repertoires in COVID-19. Study-level background: The study drew acute and convalescent COVID-19 samples from the United States, Italy and Spain. Sample material is recorded as cDNA or gDNA derived from T cells, B-cell-depleted T cells, or PBMCs.

The CDR3 length is 14 residues. Germline V CDR1 and CDR2: MDHEN, SYDVKM. V shed 6 bases and J shed 4 bases, with 13 bases lying between them. By proportion, this clone is medium-sized. Per the original methods: From reference gene primer amplification, estimates of nucleated cell counts were derived. Clones were read by immunoSEQ multiplex PCR, and TCRdb kept only the in-frame ones, dropping some. Clone size and the V and J calls come from that table; the DNA yielded D and trimming. The table includes fewer than 85,000 clones, roughly 80% detected once. The clonotype comes from a woman of 80 years or more with active or convalescent COVID-19. The specimen was peripheral blood. This chain connects TRBV28 to TRBJ1-3, with D tentatively TRBD1 (6 bases). The CDR3 DNA is TGTGCCAGCAGCCTCAGGGGCCCGGGAAACACCATATATTTT. Translating gives CASSLRGPGNTIYF.